A single sample gave rise to the 18 T cell receptor beta chains below, sequenced in a study of cytomegalovirus exposure and HLA in healthy donors. Measured with immunoSEQ multiplex PCR; TCRdb has only the in-frame clones, and not every one. The sample holds 200,000 to 250,000 clones, approximately 90% seen once. What was sequenced was PBMCs. Source of these receptors: a man between 18 and 35 years old in good health and CMV-seronegative.

V usage is TRBV5-6 and J usage is TRBJ1-4; no clear D gene. The germline V and J ends were trimmed by 0 bases and 5 bases, with 5 bases remaining between them. This CDR3 comprises 13 residues. CDR1 SGHDT and CDR2 YYEEEE come from the germline V gene. For the CDR3, the DNA is TGTGCCAGCAGCTTGGTACTAAATGAAAAACTGTTTTTT. Encoded protein: CASSLVLNEKLFF.

Concerning this clone: A read error may produce the germline difference seen at one junction end. The V gene is TRBV7-9, the J gene TRBJ1-2, with D maybe TRBD1 (5 bases). Germline V CDR1 and CDR2: SEHNR, FQNEAQ (reference sequence). This CDR3 is built from 13 residues. CDR3 sequence: CASSAAVGREKAF. CDR3 sequence (DNA): TGTGCCAGCAGCGCAGCCGTGGGCAGGGAAAAAGCCTTC.

V and J are TRBV9 and TRBJ2-5; 7 bases line up with TRBD2. Trimming took 4 bases from V and 4 from J; bases not matched to a gene: 4. This CDR3 is built from 13 residues. Germline CDR1 SGDLS, CDR2 YYNGEE. CDR3 residues: CASSRGGRETQYF. The CDR3 DNA follows: TGTGCCAGCAGCCGCGGGGGAAGAGAGACCCAGTACTTC. Together with reference TRBV9 and TRBJ2-5, the CDR3 gives the full variable domain: DSGVTQTPKHLITATGQRVTLRCSPRSGDLSVYWYQQSLDQGLQFLIQYYNGEERAKGNILERFSAQQFPDLHSELNLSSLELGDSALYFCASSRGGRETQYFGPGTRLLVL.

The CDR3 nucleotides read TGTGCTAGTGGTCCCAACGGACTAGCGGGAGATACGCAGTATTTT. It is translated as CASGPNGLAGDTQYF. The V and J genes are TRBV12-5 and TRBJ2-3; 11 bases align to TRBD2. From germline, CDR1 is LGHNT and CDR2 FRNRAP. The CDR3 is 15 residues long. The trim removed 5 bases at V and 5 bases at J, leaving 6 bases unmatched.

The chain recombines TRBV2 with TRBJ2-3; 9 nucleotides agree with TRBD2. J lost 0 bases, V lost 3 bases, and 10 bases had no gene match. Germline V gene sequence: CDR1 SNHLY, CDR2 FYNNEI. This CDR3 has 18 amino acids. CDR3 loop: CASSEGLAPEVSTDTQYF. The CDR3 DNA reads TGTGCCAGCAGTGAGGGACTAGCCCCGGAGGTTAGCACAGATACGCAGTATTTT. Filled out from reference TRBV2 and TRBJ2-3, the complete variable domain reads EPEVTQTPSHQVTQMGQEVILRCVPISNHLYFYWYRQILGQKVEFLVSFYNNEISEKSEIFDDQFSVERPDGSNFTLKIRSTKLEDSAMYFCASSEGLAPEVSTDTQYFGPGTRLTVL.

This chain joins TRBV6-6 and TRBJ2-1, with 9 bases aligning to TRBD2. In germline, CDR1 is MNHNY, CDR2 SVGAGI (reference sequence). Germline trimming cut 5 bases from V and 4 bases from J; bases unmatched to any gene: 6. CDR3 length: 15 amino acids. CDR3 sequence reads: CASSSSGGLYNEQFF. In DNA, the CDR3 is TGTGCCAGCAGTAGCAGCGGGGGGCTTTACAATGAGCAGTTCTTC.

This chain uses TRBV4-1 with TRBJ1-5; 7 bases match TRBD1. The CDR3 is made up of 14 amino acids. The junction had 5 bases not matched to a gene; V was cut back by 0 bases and J by 9 bases. Germline V lookup: CDR1 MGHRA, CDR2 YSYEKL. The CDR3 spells CASSQERGPVPQHF. As DNA, the CDR3 is TGCGCCAGCAGCCAAGAAAGGGGGCCCGTGCCCCAGCATTTT.

J is TRBJ1-2 and V is TRBV10-3, with D perhaps TRBD1 (6 bases). Germline values: CDR1 ENHRY, CDR2 SYGVKD. Trimming left V 10 bases short and J 4 bases short, with 19 bases between. The CDR3 has 14 amino acids. CDR3 coding DNA: TGTGCCAGTCGGGACACAAGGCAGGGCTATGGCTACACCTTC. As protein: CASRDTRQGYGYTF.

The chain links TRBV7-3 to TRBJ2-1, with TRBD1 identical over 10 bases. J was trimmed by 7 bases and V by 2 bases; bases with no gene match: 8. From germline, CDR1 is SGHTA and CDR2 FQGTGA. The CDR3 spans 16 residues. CDR3 amino acids: CASSLAGTGVANEQFF. The CDR3 DNA reads TGTGCCAGCAGCTTAGCCGGGACAGGGGTTGCGAATGAGCAGTTCTTC.

The rearrangement links TRBV7-2 to TRBJ2-5; 7 positions match TRBD2. J was trimmed by 3 bases and V by 3 bases; bases with no gene match: 1. This CDR3 region has 13 residues. CDR1 SGHTA and CDR2 FQGNSA come from the germline V gene. CDR3 nucleotides: TGTGCCAGCAGCTTTGCGGGGGAAGAGACCCAGTACTTC. Encoded protein: CASSFAGEETQYF.

The J gene is TRBJ2-7, the V gene TRBV28; D uncertain. The CDR3 totals 14 residues. Trimming shortened V by 1 base and J by 0 bases, and 7 bases separated the two germline ends. Germline V gene data show CDR1 as MDHEN and CDR2 as SYDVKM. The CDR3 loop reads CASSLSGLSYEQYF. The CDR3 DNA is TGTGCCAGCAGTTTATCGGGTCTCTCCTACGAGCAGTACTTC.

The rearrangement joins TRBV7-2 to TRBJ2-2, with 7 bases aligning to TRBD2. Germline V lookup: CDR1 SGHTA, CDR2 FQGNSA. V shed 2 bases, J shed 3 bases, and the junction held 9 bases outside the gene matches. The CDR3 covers 17 residues. In DNA, the CDR3 is TGTGCCAGCAGCTTACTTGGAGGGAGGGCCGACACCGGGGAGCTGTTTTTT. Translated, it gives CASSLLGGRADTGELFF.

The chain couples TRBV5-6 to TRBJ2-2; 8 nucleotides agree with TRBD2. Germline loops: CDR1 SGHDT, CDR2 YYEEEE. V shed 4 bases and J 0 bases; nucleotides not matched to a gene: 2. This CDR3 is built from 15 residues. This CDR3 reads CASSRGGPNTGELFF. Written as DNA, the CDR3 is TGTGCCAGCAGCCGGGGGGGGCCGAACACCGGGGAGCTGTTTTTT.

The rearrangement links TRBV6-5 to TRBJ1-1; 10 bases fit TRBD1. CDR3 size: 15 residues. The V and J ends lost 6 bases and 7 bases, in that order; junction bases with no gene match: 11. Germline values: CDR1 MNHEY, CDR2 SVGAGI. CDR3 coding DNA: TGTGCCAGCAGAGGAACGGGACAGGGGATAGGTGAAGCTTTCTTT. Amino acids: CASRGTGQGIGEAFF.

V gene TRBV9 combines with J gene TRBJ1-3; no definite D call. This CDR3 contains 13 residues. The germline CDR1 and CDR2 sequences are SGDLS and YYNGEE. Trimming shortened V by 3 bases and J by 0 bases, and 4 bases separated the two germline ends. The DNA for the CDR3 is TGTGCCAGCAGCGCCCACTCTGGAAACACCATATATTTT. Translated: CASSAHSGNTIYF. Full variable domain (missing parts from reference TRBV9 and TRBJ1-3): DSGVTQTPKHLITATGQRVTLRCSPRSGDLSVYWYQQSLDQGLQFLIQYYNGEERAKGNILERFSAQQFPDLHSELNLSSLELGDSALYFCASSAHSGNTIYFGEGSWLTVV.

V gene TRBV28 combines with J gene TRBJ2-7; 9 nucleotides align to TRBD2. The ends lost 4 bases at V and 1 base at J; junction bases unmatched: 11. The germline CDR1 and CDR2 sequences are MDHEN and SYDVKM. The CDR3 runs to 17 residues. The CDR3 DNA reads as TGTGCCAGCAGTTCCCGCCTAGCGGGAAGCAGGTCCTACGAGCAGTACTTC. Amino acids: CASSSRLAGSRSYEQYF.

The chain combines TRBV7-9 with TRBJ2-2; 8 nucleotides match TRBD2. Germline loops: CDR1 SEHNR, CDR2 FQNEAQ (reference sequence). V shed 5 bases and J 6 bases; nucleotides not matched to a gene: 11. This CDR3 comprises 16 residues. DNA of the CDR3: TGTGCCAGCAGCCCCCGCGATAGCGGGATAGCCGGGGAGCTGTTTTTT. As protein: CASSPRDSGIAGELFF.

The chain carries TRBV18 and TRBJ2-4, with a possible D match to TRBD2 (5 bases). The CDR3 is made up of 15 amino acids. Trimming stripped 5 bases from V and 0 bases from J, with 11 bases between. The germline CDR1 and CDR2 sequences are KGHSH and LQKENI. The CDR3 coding sequence is TGTGCCAGCTCAAGTCTGGCGGGAGCCAAAAACATTCAGTACTTC. This codes for CASSSLAGAKNIQYF. The whole variable domain, filled in from reference TRBV18 and TRBJ2-4, reads NAGVMQNPRHLVRRRGQEARLRCSPMKGHSHVYWYRQLPEEGLKFMVYLQKENIIDESGMPKERFSAEFPKEGPSILRIQQVVRGDSAAYFCASSSLAGAKNIQYFGAGTRLSVL.